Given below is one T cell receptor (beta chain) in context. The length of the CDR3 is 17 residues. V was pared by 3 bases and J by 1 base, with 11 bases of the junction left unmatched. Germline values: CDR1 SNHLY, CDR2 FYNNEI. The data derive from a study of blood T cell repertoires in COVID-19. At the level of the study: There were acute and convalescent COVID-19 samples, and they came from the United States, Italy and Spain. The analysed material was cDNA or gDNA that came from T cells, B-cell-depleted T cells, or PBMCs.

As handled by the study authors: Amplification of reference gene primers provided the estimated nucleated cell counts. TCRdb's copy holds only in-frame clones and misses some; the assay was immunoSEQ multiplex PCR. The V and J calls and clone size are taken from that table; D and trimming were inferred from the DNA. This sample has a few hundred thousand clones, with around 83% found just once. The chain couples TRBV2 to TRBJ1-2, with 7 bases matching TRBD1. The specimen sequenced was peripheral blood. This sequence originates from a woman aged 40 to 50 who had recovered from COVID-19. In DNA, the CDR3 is TGTGCCAGCAGTGAGAGGACAGGTTTCACTATTAACTATGGCTACACCTTC. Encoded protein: CASSERTGFTINYGYTF.